The rows below give T cell receptor beta chains drawn from one sample of a study of early T cells in non-severe SARS-CoV-2 infection. TCRdb fed the 5' RACE reads into MiXCR, producing one record per CDR3 protein. Here the sample spans fewer than 60,000 distinct CDR3 sequences, around a tenth being singletons. Sequencing was done on a sample of whole blood. The receptors stem from an adult who was a healthcare worker with PCR-confirmed SARS-CoV-2 infection or an uninfected control (not recorded which). The CDR3 runs from the conserved cysteine through the conserved F or W. Fields, in order: CDR3 protein, D gene, V gene, J gene. A D gene is named only where the DNA matches it firmly.

CDR3: CASSYYDGSYEQYF; D: NA; V: TRBV6-2/TRBV6-3; J: TRBJ2-7
CDR3: CASSLEGVRDGYTF; D: NA; V: TRBV5-1; J: TRBJ1-2
CDR3: CASSAKTGASPLHF; D: TRBD1; V: TRBV9; J: TRBJ1-6
CDR3: CASMRPEQNTGELFF; D: NA; V: TRBV28; J: TRBJ2-2
CDR3: CASSDSSGADTQYF; D: NA; V: TRBV6-4; J: TRBJ2-3
CDR3: CAWSVLGVLTF; D: NA; V: TRBV30; J: TRBJ2-6
CDR3: CASSFSRDFNQPQHF; D: NA; V: TRBV5-8; J: TRBJ1-5
CDR3: CSVEPGTTPNEQFF; D: NA; V: TRBV29-1; J: TRBJ2-1
CDR3: CASSPDRGREAFF; D: TRBD1; V: TRBV4-1; J: TRBJ1-1
CDR3: CASSRRDSYNEQFF; D: NA; V: TRBV14; J: TRBJ2-1
CDR3: CATSRVSLGGGGNEQFF; D: NA; V: TRBV15; J: TRBJ2-1
CDR3: CASSSDRESYWTQYF; D: TRBD1; V: TRBV2; J: TRBJ2-5
CDR3: CASSPSPQGSNSPLHF; D: NA; V: TRBV5-1; J: TRBJ1-6
CDR3: CSSSGTGGFEQYF; D: TRBD1; V: TRBV29-1; J: TRBJ2-7
CDR3: CASSWDRASEQYF; D: TRBD1; V: TRBV5-1; J: TRBJ2-7
CDR3: CSLRGFHEQFF; D: NA; V: TRBV29-1; J: TRBJ2-1
CDR3: CASSQKAGEQFF; D: NA; V: TRBV14; J: TRBJ2-1
CDR3: CASSLGGSGAYNEQFF; D: NA; V: TRBV7-2; J: TRBJ2-1
CDR3: CASSSGTVASSTDTQYF; D: TRBD1; V: TRBV5-1; J: TRBJ2-3
CDR3: CASSFSQVSSGNTIYF; D: NA; V: TRBV11-2; J: TRBJ1-3
CDR3: CASSPSGDEQYF; D: TRBD2; V: TRBV14; J: TRBJ2-7
CDR3: CASSSGTGGNIQYF; D: TRBD1; V: TRBV7-2; J: TRBJ2-4
CDR3: CASSLAQGYEQFF; D: NA; V: TRBV7-6; J: TRBJ2-1
CDR3: CASSPPDGTEAFF; D: NA; V: TRBV6-6; J: TRBJ1-1
CDR3: CASSQSWAGEPGANVLTF; D: NA; V: TRBV23-1; J: TRBJ2-6
CDR3: CASSLAGSETQYF; D: NA; V: TRBV7-2; J: TRBJ2-5
CDR3: CASSREGNSGDTQYF; D: TRBD2; V: TRBV5-1; J: TRBJ2-3